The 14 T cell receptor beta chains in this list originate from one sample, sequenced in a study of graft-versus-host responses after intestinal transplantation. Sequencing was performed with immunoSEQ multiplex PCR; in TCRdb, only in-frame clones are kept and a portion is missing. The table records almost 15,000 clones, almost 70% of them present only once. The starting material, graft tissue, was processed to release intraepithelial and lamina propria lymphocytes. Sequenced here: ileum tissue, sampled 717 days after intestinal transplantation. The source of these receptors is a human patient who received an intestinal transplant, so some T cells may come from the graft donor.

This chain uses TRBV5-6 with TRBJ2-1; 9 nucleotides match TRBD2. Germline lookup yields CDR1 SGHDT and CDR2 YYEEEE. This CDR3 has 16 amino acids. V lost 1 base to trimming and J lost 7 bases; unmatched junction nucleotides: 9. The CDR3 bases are TGTGCCAGCAGCTTGAGAGGGCGGGAGGGCCGAAATGAGCAGTTCTTC. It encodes CASSLRGREGRNEQFF.

CDR3 in DNA: TGTGCCAGCAGTGACTCGATCCAGCGGGAGGGCCGGGAGACCCAGTACTTC. Protein: CASSDSIQREGRETQYF. The chain is built from TRBV6-4 and TRBJ2-5, with TRBD2 matching over 10 bases. The CDR3 runs 17 residues. J gave up 5 bases and V 0 bases, and 9 bases lay outside the gene matches. CDR1 and CDR2 from the germline V gene are MRHNA and SNTAGT.

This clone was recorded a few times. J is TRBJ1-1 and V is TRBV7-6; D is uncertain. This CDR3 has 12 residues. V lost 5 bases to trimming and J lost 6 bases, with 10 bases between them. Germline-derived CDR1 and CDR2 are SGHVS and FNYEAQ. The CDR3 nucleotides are TGTGCCAGCAGCCTACTCGACGCTGAAGCTTTCTTT. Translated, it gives CASSLLDAEAFF.

The chain's CDR3 is CASSANAIETQYF. Written as DNA, the CDR3 is TGTGCCAGCAGTGCGAACGCGATAGAGACCCAGTACTTC. The chain employs TRBV6-1 and TRBJ2-5; D is ambiguous. The V gene lost 4 bases and the J gene lost 4 bases, with 10 bases spanning the gap. The CDR3 consists of 13 residues. Germline V gene data show CDR1 as MNHNS and CDR2 as SASEGT.

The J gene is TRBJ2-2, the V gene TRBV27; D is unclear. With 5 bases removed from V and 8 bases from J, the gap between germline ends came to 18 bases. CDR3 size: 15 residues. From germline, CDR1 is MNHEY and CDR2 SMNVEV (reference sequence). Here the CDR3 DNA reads TGTGCCAGCAGTCTGCTGTCGGGCGGTTGGGGGGAGCTGTTTTTT. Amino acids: CASSLLSGGWGELFF.

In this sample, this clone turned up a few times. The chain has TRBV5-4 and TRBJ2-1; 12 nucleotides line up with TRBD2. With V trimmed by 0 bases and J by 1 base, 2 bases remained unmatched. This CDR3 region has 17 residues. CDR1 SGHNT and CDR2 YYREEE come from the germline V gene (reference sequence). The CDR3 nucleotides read TGTGCCAGCAGCTTGGCTAGCGGGGGGGTTTCCTACAATGAGCAGTTCTTC. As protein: CASSLASGGVSYNEQFF.

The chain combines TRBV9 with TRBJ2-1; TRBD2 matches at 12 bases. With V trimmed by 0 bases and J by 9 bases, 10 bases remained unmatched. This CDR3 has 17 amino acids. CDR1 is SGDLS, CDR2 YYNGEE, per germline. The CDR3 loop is CASSVDWGGLAGPEQFF. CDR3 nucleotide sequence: TGTGCCAGCAGCGTAGATTGGGGGGGACTAGCGGGTCCTGAGCAGTTCTTC. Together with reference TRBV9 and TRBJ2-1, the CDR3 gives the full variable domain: DSGVTQTPKHLITATGQRVTLRCSPRSGDLSVYWYQQSLDQGLQFLIQYYNGEERAKGNILERFSAQQFPDLHSELNLSSLELGDSALYFCASSVDWGGLAGPEQFFGPGTRLTVL.

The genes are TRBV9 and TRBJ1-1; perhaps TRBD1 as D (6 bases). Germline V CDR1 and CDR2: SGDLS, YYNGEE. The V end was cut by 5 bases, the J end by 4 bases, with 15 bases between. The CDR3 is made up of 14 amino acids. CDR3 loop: CASSPEGVGTEAFF. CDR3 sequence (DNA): TGTGCCAGCAGTCCAGAGGGGGTTGGCACTGAAGCTTTCTTT.

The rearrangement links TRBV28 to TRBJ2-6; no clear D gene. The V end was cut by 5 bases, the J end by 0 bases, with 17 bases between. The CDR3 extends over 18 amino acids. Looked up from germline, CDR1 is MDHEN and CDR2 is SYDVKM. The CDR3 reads CASSHQKVLSSGANVLTF. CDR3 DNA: TGTGCCAGCAGTCACCAGAAAGTCCTGTCCTCTGGGGCCAACGTCCTGACTTTC.

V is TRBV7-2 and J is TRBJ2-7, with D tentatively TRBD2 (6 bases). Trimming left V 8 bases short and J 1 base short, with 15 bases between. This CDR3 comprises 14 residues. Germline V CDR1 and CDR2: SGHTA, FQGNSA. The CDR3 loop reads CASRGAGTSYEQYF. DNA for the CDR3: TGTGCCAGCCGCGGGGCAGGGACTTCCTACGAGCAGTACTTC. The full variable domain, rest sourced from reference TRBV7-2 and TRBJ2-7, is GAGVSQSPSNKVTEKGKDVELRCDPISGHTALYWYRQSLGQGLEFLIYFQGNSAPDKSGLPSDRFSAERTGGSVSTLTIQRTQQEDSAVYLCASRGAGTSYEQYFGPGTRLTVT.

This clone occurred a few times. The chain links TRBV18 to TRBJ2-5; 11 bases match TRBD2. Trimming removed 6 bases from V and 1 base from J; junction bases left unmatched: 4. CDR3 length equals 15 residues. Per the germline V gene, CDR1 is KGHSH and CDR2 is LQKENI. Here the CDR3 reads CASSPGLAVQETQYF. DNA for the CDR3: TGTGCCAGCTCCCCGGGACTAGCGGTCCAAGAGACCCAGTACTTC.

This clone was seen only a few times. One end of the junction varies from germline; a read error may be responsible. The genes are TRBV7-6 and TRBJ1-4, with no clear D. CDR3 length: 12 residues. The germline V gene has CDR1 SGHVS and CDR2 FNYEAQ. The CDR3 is CASSRAGEELFF. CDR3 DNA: TGTGCCAGCAGCCGGGCGGGTGAAGAACTGTTTTTT.

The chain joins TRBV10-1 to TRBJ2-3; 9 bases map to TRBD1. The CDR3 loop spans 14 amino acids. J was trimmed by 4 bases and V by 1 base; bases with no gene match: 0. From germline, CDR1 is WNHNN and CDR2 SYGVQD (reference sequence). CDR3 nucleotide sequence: TGCGCCAGCAGTGAGTGGACAGGGGCAGATACGCAGTATTTT. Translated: CASSEWTGADTQYF.

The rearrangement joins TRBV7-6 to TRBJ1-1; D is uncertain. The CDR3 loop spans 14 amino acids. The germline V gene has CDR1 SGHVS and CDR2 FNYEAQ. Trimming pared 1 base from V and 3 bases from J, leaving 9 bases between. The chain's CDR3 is CASSLGVWHTEAFF. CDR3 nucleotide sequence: TGTGCCAGCAGCTTAGGGGTTTGGCACACTGAAGCTTTCTTT.